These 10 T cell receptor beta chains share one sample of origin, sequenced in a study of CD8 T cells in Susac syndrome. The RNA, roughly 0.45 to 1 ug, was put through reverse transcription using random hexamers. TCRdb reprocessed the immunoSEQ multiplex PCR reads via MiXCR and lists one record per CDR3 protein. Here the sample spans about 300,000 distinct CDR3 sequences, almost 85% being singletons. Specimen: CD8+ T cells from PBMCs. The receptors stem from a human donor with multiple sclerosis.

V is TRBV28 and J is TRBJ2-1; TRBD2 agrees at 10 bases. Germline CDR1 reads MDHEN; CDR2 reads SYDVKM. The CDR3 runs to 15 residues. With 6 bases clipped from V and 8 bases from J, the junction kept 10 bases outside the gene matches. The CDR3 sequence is CASRAGTSVQDEQFF. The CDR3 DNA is TGTGCCAGCAGAGCCGGGACTAGCGTCCAGGATGAGCAGTTCTTC.

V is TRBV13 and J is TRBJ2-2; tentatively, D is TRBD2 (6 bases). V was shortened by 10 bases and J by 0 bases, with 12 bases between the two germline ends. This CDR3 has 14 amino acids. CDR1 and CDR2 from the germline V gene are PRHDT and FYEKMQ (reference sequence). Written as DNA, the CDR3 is TGTGCCACTACACGGGACTCGAACACCGGGGAGCTGTTTTTT. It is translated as CATTRDSNTGELFF.

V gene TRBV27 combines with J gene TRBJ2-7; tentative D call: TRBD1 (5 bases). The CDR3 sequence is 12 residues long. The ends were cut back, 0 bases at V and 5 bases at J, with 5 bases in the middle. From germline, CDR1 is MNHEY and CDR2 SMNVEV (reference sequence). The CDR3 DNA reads TGTGCCAGCAGTTTATCCAGGGACGAGCAGTACTTC. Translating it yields CASSLSRDEQYF.

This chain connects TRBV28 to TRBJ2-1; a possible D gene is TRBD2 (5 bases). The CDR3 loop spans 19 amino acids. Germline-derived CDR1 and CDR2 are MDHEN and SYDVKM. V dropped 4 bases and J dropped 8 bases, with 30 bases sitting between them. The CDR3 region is CASSYLNGVSPSSSDEQFF. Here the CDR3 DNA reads TGTGCCAGCAGTTACCTCAACGGGGTTTCGCCCTCAAGTTCAGATGAGCAGTTCTTC.

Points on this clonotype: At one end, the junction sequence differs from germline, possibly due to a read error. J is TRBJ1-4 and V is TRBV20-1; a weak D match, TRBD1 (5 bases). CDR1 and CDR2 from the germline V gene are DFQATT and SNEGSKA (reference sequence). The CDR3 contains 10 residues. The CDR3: CSARDLRQLF. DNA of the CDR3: TGCAGTGCTAGAGATCTGAGACAGCTTTTT.

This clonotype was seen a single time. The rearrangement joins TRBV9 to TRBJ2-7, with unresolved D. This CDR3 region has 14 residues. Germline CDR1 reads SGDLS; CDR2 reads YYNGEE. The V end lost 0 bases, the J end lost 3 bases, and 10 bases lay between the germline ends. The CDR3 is CASSVGVSYYEQYF. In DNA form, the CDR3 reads TGTGCCAGCAGCGTAGGGGTATCTTACTACGAGCAGTACTTC.

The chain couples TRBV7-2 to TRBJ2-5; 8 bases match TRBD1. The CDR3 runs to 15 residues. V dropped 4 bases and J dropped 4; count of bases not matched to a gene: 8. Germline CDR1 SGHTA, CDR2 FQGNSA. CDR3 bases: TGTGCCAGCAGCTCCCCGGCAGGGGGCCGAGAGACCCAGTACTTC. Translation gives CASSSPAGGRETQYF.

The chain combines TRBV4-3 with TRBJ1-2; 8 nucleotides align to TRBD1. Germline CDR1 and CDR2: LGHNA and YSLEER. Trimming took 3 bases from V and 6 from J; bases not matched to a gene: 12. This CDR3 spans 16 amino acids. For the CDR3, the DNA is TGCGCCAGCAGCCAGGGTGGGGACAGGTCGGGGGATGGCTACACCTTC. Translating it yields CASSQGGDRSGDGYTF.

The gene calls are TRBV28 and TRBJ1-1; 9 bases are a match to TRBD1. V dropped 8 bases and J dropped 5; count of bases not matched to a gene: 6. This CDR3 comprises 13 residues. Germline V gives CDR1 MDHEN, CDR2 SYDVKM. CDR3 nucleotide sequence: TGTGCCAGCGGGGACAGGGAGTATACTGAAGCTTTCTTT. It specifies CASGDREYTEAFF. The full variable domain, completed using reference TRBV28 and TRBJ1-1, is DVKVTQSSRYLVKRTGEKVFLECVQDMDHENMFWYRQDPGLGLRLIYFSYDVKMKEKGDIPEGYSVSREKKERFSLILESASTNQTSMYLCASGDREYTEAFFGQGTRLTVV.

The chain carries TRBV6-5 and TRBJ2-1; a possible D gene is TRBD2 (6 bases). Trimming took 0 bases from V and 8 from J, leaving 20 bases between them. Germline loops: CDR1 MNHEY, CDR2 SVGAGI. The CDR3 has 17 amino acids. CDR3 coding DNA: TGTGCCAGCAGTTACTCGACCGGGGGATTCTATTACGATGAGCAGTTCTTC. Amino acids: CASSYSTGGFYYDEQFF.